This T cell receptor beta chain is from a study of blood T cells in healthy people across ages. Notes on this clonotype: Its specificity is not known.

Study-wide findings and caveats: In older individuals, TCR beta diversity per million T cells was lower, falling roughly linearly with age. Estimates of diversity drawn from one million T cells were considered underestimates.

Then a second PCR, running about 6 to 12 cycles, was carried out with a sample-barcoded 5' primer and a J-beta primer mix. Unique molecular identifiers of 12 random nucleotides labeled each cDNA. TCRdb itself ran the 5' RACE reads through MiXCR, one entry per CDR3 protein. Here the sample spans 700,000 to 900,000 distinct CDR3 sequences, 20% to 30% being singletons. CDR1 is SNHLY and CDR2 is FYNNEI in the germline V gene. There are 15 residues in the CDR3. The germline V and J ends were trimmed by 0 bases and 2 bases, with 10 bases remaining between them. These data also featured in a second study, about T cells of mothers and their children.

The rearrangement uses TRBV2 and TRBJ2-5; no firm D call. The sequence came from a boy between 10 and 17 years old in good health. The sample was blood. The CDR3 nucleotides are TGTGCCAGCAGTGAAGCGGGCAGGAATCAAGAGACCCAGTACTTC. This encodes CASSEAGRNQETQYF.